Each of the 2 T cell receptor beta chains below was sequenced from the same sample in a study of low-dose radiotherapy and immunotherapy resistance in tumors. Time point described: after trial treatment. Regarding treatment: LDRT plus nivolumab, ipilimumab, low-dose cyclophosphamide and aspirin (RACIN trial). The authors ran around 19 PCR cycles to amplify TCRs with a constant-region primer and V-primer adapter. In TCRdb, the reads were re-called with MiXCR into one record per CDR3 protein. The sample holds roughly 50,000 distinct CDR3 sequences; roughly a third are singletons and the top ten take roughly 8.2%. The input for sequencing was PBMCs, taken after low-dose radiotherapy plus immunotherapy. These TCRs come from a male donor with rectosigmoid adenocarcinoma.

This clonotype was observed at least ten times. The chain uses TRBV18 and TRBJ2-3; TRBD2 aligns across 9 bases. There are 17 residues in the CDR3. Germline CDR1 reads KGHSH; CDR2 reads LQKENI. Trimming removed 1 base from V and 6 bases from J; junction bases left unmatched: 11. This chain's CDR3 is CASSPLMTSGMADTQYF. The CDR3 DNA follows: TGTGCCAGCTCACCACTGATGACTAGCGGTATGGCGGATACGCAGTATTTT. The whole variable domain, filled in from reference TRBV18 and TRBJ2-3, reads NAGVMQNPRHLVRRRGQEARLRCSPMKGHSHVYWYRQLPEEGLKFMVYLQKENIIDESGMPKERFSAEFPKEGPSILRIQQVVRGDSAAYFCASSPLMTSGMADTQYFGPGTRLTVL.

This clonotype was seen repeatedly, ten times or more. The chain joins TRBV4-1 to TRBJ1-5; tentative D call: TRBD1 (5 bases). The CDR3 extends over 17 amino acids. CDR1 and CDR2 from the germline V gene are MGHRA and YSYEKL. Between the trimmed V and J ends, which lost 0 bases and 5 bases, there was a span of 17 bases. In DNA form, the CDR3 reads TGCGCCAGCAGCCAAGACCGGCGGGTCACGGGGGATCAGCCCCAGCATTTT. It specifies CASSQDRRVTGDQPQHF.